The 10 T cell receptor beta chains in this list originate from one sample, sequenced in a study of vaccination and CD4 T cells after COVID-19. Indicated time point: late sampling 161 to 241 days after vaccination in three convalescent patients. Treatment defined: roughly 10-day PBMC culture with coronavirus spike peptide pools or control peptides (ViraFEST assay). These receptors lack a known antigen. Scientists ran DNA taken from cultured CD4+ T cells through the Oncomine TCR Beta short-read assay for sequencing. One entry per CDR3 protein, called by TCRdb with MiXCR from the PCR reads. Among about 18,000 distinct CDR3 sequences listed, just over 50% were seen once. This sample comprised CD4+ T cells from blood, cultured in vitro, obtained about 7 months after SARS-CoV-2 vaccination. The receptors originated from a human donor who had recovered from COVID-19.

This clonotype was counted only a few times. The chain employs TRBV20-1 and TRBJ1-2, with 8 bases that match TRBD1. V gave up 6 bases and J gave up 5 bases; unmatched junction bases: 5. The CDR3 consists of 12 residues. Germline CDR1 DFQATT, CDR2 SNEGSKA (reference sequence). This chain's CDR3 is CSASGQGYGYTF. The CDR3 DNA is TGCAGTGCCAGCGGACAGGGATATGGCTACACCTTC.

There are a few counts of this clonotype. The CDR3, as DNA: TGTGCCACCAGCGCGAGGGAGACCCAGTACTTC. Its translation: CATSARETQYF. This chain uses TRBV15 with TRBJ2-5; D not certain. From germline, CDR1 is LNHNV and CDR2 YYDKDF (reference sequence). V lost 5 bases and J lost 5, with 6 bases in between. CDR3 length equals 11 residues.

The chain uses TRBV20-1 and TRBJ2-2, with D unresolved. The germline V gene has CDR1 DFQATT and CDR2 SNEGSKA (reference sequence). Trimming shortened V by 0 bases and J by 5 bases, and 16 bases separated the two germline ends. The CDR3 consists of 16 residues. The CDR3 region has the DNA TGCAGTGCTAGAGATCACGCGACGAGTCGGACCGGGGAGCTGTTTTTT. It codes for CSARDHATSRTGELFF.

The chain joins TRBV20-1 to TRBJ1-2; D unclear. V was pared by 8 bases and J by 7 bases, with 14 bases between. This CDR3 comprises 11 residues. From germline, CDR1 is DFQATT and CDR2 SNEGSKA (reference sequence). The CDR3 spells CSTNSPGGYTF. CDR3 in DNA: TGCAGTACTAATTCCCCCGGTGGCTACACCTTC.

This clonotype was counted a few times. This chain uses TRBV27 with TRBJ2-3, with 12 positions matching TRBD2. The germline V gene has CDR1 MNHEY and CDR2 SMNVEV (reference sequence). The V gene end was trimmed by 4 bases and the J gene end by 4 bases; junction bases not matched to a gene: 3. The CDR3 spans 15 residues. The DNA for the CDR3 is TGTGCCAGCAGTTCTAGCGGGGGGGCGGCAGATACGCAGTATTTT. Protein product: CASSSSGGAADTQYF.

This clonotype has just a few counts. One end of the junction does not line up with germline, which may come from a read error. The V call is TRBV7-7, the J call TRBJ2-5; 8 nucleotides match TRBD1. The germline V gene has CDR1 SSHAT and CDR2 FNYEAQ (reference sequence). The CDR3 has 14 residues. In DNA form, the CDR3 reads TGTGCTAGCAGCTTGGACAGGGCCCAAGAGACCCAGTACTTC. Translated, it gives CASSLDRAQETQYF.

The chain couples TRBV7-8 to TRBJ2-2, with TRBD2 identical over 12 bases. The CDR3 loop spans 16 amino acids. V gave up 4 bases and J gave up 6 bases; unmatched junction bases: 6. In germline, CDR1 is SGHVS, CDR2 FQNEAQ. The CDR3 loop is CASSWTSGVGAGELFF. The CDR3 region has the DNA TGTGCCAGCAGCTGGACTAGCGGGGTTGGGGCCGGGGAGCTGTTTTTT.

The chain carries TRBV19 and TRBJ2-5; maybe TRBD2 (6 bases). The length of the CDR3 is 12 residues. Germline lookup yields CDR1 LNHDA and CDR2 SQIVND (reference sequence). Trimming took off 3 bases at V and 4 bases at J, with 6 bases between the two ends. The CDR3 reads CASSISGETQYF. The DNA of the CDR3 is TGTGCCAGTAGTATTAGCGGAGAGACCCAGTACTTC.

The chain employs TRBV6-1 and TRBJ1-2, with 9 positions matching TRBD1. The CDR3 runs to 14 residues. The ends lost 6 bases at V and 9 bases at J; junction bases unmatched: 11. CDR1 and CDR2 from the germline V gene are MNHNS and SASEGT. CDR3 sequence: CASRQTRDRERYTF. The CDR3 bases are TGTGCCAGCAGACAGACTCGGGACAGGGAACGCTACACCTTC.

V and J are TRBV20-1 and TRBJ2-7; 13 bases agree with TRBD2. This CDR3 is 13 amino acids long. Germline CDR1 is DFQATT and CDR2 is SNEGSKA (reference sequence). J was trimmed by 2 bases and V by 5 bases; bases with no gene match: 0. The CDR3 loop is CSAGTSGTYEQYF. The DNA of the CDR3 is TGCAGTGCTGGGACTAGCGGGACCTACGAGCAGTACTTC.